This TCR beta chain was obtained from a study of T cells after yellow fever vaccination. About the study: Those fractions that held only low numbers of cells were prepared using the SMART-Seq v4 Ultra Low Input RNA kit.

Conversion of TCR transcripts into cDNA relied on 5'RACE template switching, which added a universal primer site and UMIs. TCRdb ran MiXCR on the 5' RACE reads and lists one entry per CDR3 protein. Among under 40,000 distinct CDR3 sequences, more than 6.5% were seen once, and the ten largest hold 22%. The J segment lost 4 bases and the V segment lost 10 bases, leaving 4 bases of the junction unmatched. The length of the CDR3 is 13 residues. Study-wide results and caveats: A small proportion of clonotypes was detected in both the CD4 and CD8 compartments.

This clonotype was observed many times. The source material was PBMCs, either bulk or a sorted T-cell subset (CD4+, CD8+, memory, or dextramer-sorted; not recorded which), sampled on the day of the first yellow fever vaccination. The chain recombines TRBV12-3 or TRBV12-4 with TRBJ2-2; 9 bases are a match to TRBD1. The sequence derives from a man aged 18 to 29 who received the YFV17D yellow fever vaccine. CDR3 in DNA: TGTGCCACCCTGGACAGGGGCACCGGGGAGCTGTTTTTT. Translation gives CATLDRGTGELFF.